One and the same sample provided the 26 T cell receptor beta chains below, sequenced in a study of blood T cell repertoires in COVID-19. Method: immunoSEQ multiplex PCR; TCRdb's copy keeps in-frame clones and lacks some. This table has 200,000 or so clones, about 85% appearing once. Sequenced: peripheral blood. These receptors were collected from a man aged 45-60 years who had recovered from COVID-19.

This chain joins TRBV3-1 (or the pseudogene TRBV3-2) and TRBJ2-3; 12 positions agree with TRBD2. V gave up 0 bases and J gave up 3 bases; unmatched junction bases: 7. The length of the CDR3 is 18 residues. Germline V gene lookup returns CDR1 LGHDT and CDR2 YNNKEL (reference sequence). The CDR3 sequence: CASSQDPTSGRKTDTQYF. The CDR3 DNA is TGTGCCAGCAGCCAAGATCCAACTAGCGGGAGGAAAACAGATACGCAGTATTTT.

The CDR3 coding sequence is TGTGCCAGCAGCCGTCCGACAGGCCACAATGAGCAGTTCTTC. Translation: CASSRPTGHNEQFF. V is TRBV7-2 and J is TRBJ2-1; tentative D call: TRBD1 (6 bases). Germline V gene sequence: CDR1 SGHTA, CDR2 FQGNSA. Trimming took off 5 bases at V and 5 bases at J, with 13 bases between the two ends. This CDR3 comprises 14 residues.

The chain recombines TRBV6-6 with TRBJ1-3; D possibly corresponds to TRBD1 (6 bases). Trimming removed 5 bases at V and 4 bases at J, with 12 bases between. In germline, CDR1 is MNHNY, CDR2 SVGAGI (reference sequence). The length of the CDR3 is 14 residues. CDR3 protein: CASSHRAGGNTIYF. The DNA for the CDR3 is TGTGCCAGCAGTCACAGGGCAGGAGGAAACACCATATATTTT.

Remarks on this clone: Other DNA sequences from this sample encode an identical CDR3 as well. The CDR3, as DNA: TGTGCCAGCAGCTTAGGCCAGTTCAATCAGCCCCAGCATTTT. Protein product: CASSLGQFNQPQHF. The J gene is TRBJ1-5, the V gene TRBV7-9; D gene unclear. V gave up 1 base and J gave up 3 bases, with 7 bases separating them. This CDR3 has 14 residues. Germline CDR1 and CDR2: SEHNR and FQNEAQ (reference sequence).

This chain uses TRBV5-7 with TRBJ2-5; TRBD2 aligns across 9 bases. TRBV5-7 is an ORF for which the function is uncertain. After removal of 6 bases from V and 5 bases from J, the junction contained 11 bases not matched to a gene. CDR3 length equals 15 residues. The CDR3 reads CASTQGLAQGETQYF. The CDR3 nucleotides are TGTGCCAGCACCCAAGGACTAGCGCAAGGGGAGACCCAGTACTTC.

This clone was recorded once. The chain has TRBV5-6 and TRBJ2-1; 10 nucleotides agree with TRBD1. The germline gives CDR1 SGHDT, CDR2 YYEEEE. With 2 bases clipped from V and 2 bases from J, the junction kept 10 bases outside the gene matches. This CDR3 has 18 amino acids. The CDR3 nucleotides are TGTGCCAGCAGCTTTCCGGGACAGGGGAATTGGGCCTACAATGAGCAGTTCTTC. Its protein product is CASSFPGQGNWAYNEQFF. The full variable domain, its missing parts supplied by reference TRBV5-6 and TRBJ2-1, is DAGVTQSPTHLIKTRGQQVTLRCSPKSGHDTVSWYQQALGQGPQFIFQYYEEEERQRGNFPDRFSGHQFPNYSSELNVNALLLGDSALYLCASSFPGQGNWAYNEQFFGPGTRLTVL.

In this sample, this clone turned up a few times. The chain joins TRBV27 to TRBJ2-3; 9 nucleotides align to TRBD1. The CDR3 contains 18 residues. Germline V gene data show CDR1 as MNHEY and CDR2 as SMNVEV (reference sequence). V dropped 0 bases and J dropped 0; count of bases not matched to a gene: 7. The CDR3 DNA sequence: TGTGCCAGCAGTTTATCGGGGACAGGGTACCTTAGCACAGATACGCAGTATTTT. It yields the protein CASSLSGTGYLSTDTQYF.

The chain uses TRBV7-9 and TRBJ2-7; D gene ambiguous. The CDR3 length is 11 residues. Trimming shortened V by 5 bases and J by 3 bases, and 5 bases separated the two germline ends. Looked up from germline, CDR1 is SEHNR and CDR2 is FQNEAQ (reference sequence). CDR3 coding DNA: TGTGCCAGCAGCGTCAACTACGAGCAGTACTTC. This gives the protein CASSVNYEQYF.

The chain couples TRBV28 to TRBJ2-7, with D possibly being TRBD2 (6 bases). V was clipped by 4 bases and J by 0 bases, with 13 bases between them. The V gene's germline CDR1 is MDHEN and CDR2 SYDVKM. This CDR3 has 15 residues. The CDR3 region has the DNA TGTGCCAGCAGTTCCCGGGACTTATACTCCTACGAGCAGTACTTC. It yields the protein CASSSRDLYSYEQYF.

CDR3 protein: CSAPSSYEQYF. In DNA form, the CDR3 reads TGCAGTGCTCCTAGCTCCTACGAGCAGTACTTC. J is TRBJ2-7 and V is TRBV20-1; no definite D call. The CDR3 is 11 amino acids. With 5 bases removed from V and 0 bases from J, the gap between germline ends came to 5 bases. The germline CDR1 and CDR2 sequences are DFQATT and SNEGSKA (reference sequence).

V and J are TRBV7-6 and TRBJ2-5; possible D gene TRBD1, 7 bases. This CDR3 has 16 residues. Germline CDR1 reads SGHVS; CDR2 reads FNYEAQ. V was shortened by 6 bases and J by 0 bases, with 17 bases between the two germline ends. CDR3 in amino acids: CASSQTGAGYQETQYF. CDR3 sequence (DNA): TGTGCCAGCAGTCAAACAGGGGCGGGGTACCAAGAGACCCAGTACTTC.

Note on this clone: The same CDR3 also results from other DNA sequences found in this sample. This chain joins TRBV6-5 and TRBJ2-7; 14 positions agree with TRBD2. The CDR3 is 15 residues long. V was clipped by 4 bases and J by 4 bases; unmatched bases: 3. CDR1 and CDR2 from the germline V gene are MNHEY and SVGAGI. DNA for the CDR3: TGTGCCAGCAGTTCCAGACTAGCGGGAGGGTACGAGCAGTACTTC. The encoded protein is CASSSRLAGGYEQYF.

V usage is TRBV7-2 and J usage is TRBJ2-1; 13 nucleotides align to TRBD2. Germline CDR1 and CDR2: SGHTA and FQGNSA. Unmatched junction bases numbered 6, after V lost 5 bases and J lost 5 bases. This CDR3 has 16 amino acids. The chain's CDR3 is CASSRTSGRAHNEQFF. CDR3 DNA sequence: TGTGCCAGCAGCAGAACTAGCGGGAGGGCCCACAATGAGCAGTTCTTC.

The rearrangement joins TRBV6-5 to TRBJ2-2, with TRBD2 matching over 8 bases. With 7 bases clipped from V and 5 bases from J, the junction kept 9 bases outside the gene matches. This CDR3 is built from 15 residues. CDR1 and CDR2 from the germline V gene are MNHEY and SVGAGI. The DNA of the CDR3 is TGTGCCAGCAAATGGAGCGGGAGAGGTACCGGGGAGCTGTTTTTT. This gives the protein CASKWSGRGTGELFF.

The V gene is TRBV4-1, the J gene TRBJ1-6, with 8 bases matching TRBD1. Germline loops: CDR1 MGHRA, CDR2 YSYEKL. J lost 3 bases, V lost 0 bases, and 4 bases had no gene match. The CDR3 loop spans 17 amino acids. CDR3 bases: TGCGCCAGCAGCCAAGATTTTGGGACAGGCTATAATTCACCCCTCCACTTT. This sequence encodes CASSQDFGTGYNSPLHF.

The rearrangement uses TRBV25-1 and TRBJ2-3; D possibly corresponds to TRBD2 (6 bases). The CDR3 spans 14 residues. CDR1 and CDR2 (germline): MGHDK, SYGVNS. The V end lost 6 bases, the J end lost 6 bases, and 16 bases lay between the germline ends. CDR3 in DNA: TGTGCCAGCAGCAGGCGGGGCCATTGGGATACGCAGTATTTT. The encoded protein is CASSRRGHWDTQYF.

The J gene is TRBJ2-5, the V gene TRBV11-3; 12 nucleotides agree with TRBD2. V was clipped by 1 base and J by 2 bases; unmatched bases: 5. The CDR3 is made up of 17 amino acids. Per germline, CDR1 SGHNT and CDR2 YENEEA. The DNA for the CDR3 is TGTGCCAGCAGCTTAGGTTATCTAGCGGGAGGGCAAGAGACCCAGTACTTC. It yields the protein CASSLGYLAGGQETQYF.

The chain couples TRBV27 to TRBJ1-5; 7 bases line up with TRBD1. CDR1 is MNHEY and CDR2 is SMNVEV in the germline V gene (reference sequence). J lost 0 bases, V lost 5 bases, and 4 bases had no gene match. This CDR3 is 15 amino acids long. DNA of the CDR3: TGTGCCAGCAGTCCGGGACAGCTTAGCAATCAGCCCCAGCATTTT. This gives the protein CASSPGQLSNQPQHF.

The rearrangement links TRBV6-5 to TRBJ2-3; D is uncertain. This CDR3 comprises 15 residues. Germline V CDR1 and CDR2: MNHEY, SVGAGI. Trimming pared 0 bases from V and 4 bases from J, leaving 11 bases between. The DNA for the CDR3 is TGTGCCAGCAGTTACTCGTCTAGTCTTTCAGATACGCAGTATTTT. It codes for CASSYSSSLSDTQYF.

The chain has TRBV6-6 and TRBJ1-4; 7 bases fit TRBD1. V lost 4 bases, J lost 8 bases, and 13 bases stayed unmatched. Germline V gene data show CDR1 as MNHNY and CDR2 as SVGAGI (reference sequence). CDR3 length equals 16 residues. The CDR3 DNA follows: TGTGCCAGCAGTTCAGGACAGGTCCTGGTGAAGGAAAAACTGTTTTTT. It encodes CASSSGQVLVKEKLFF.

This clone occurred a few times. The J gene is TRBJ1-1, the V gene TRBV6-1; D ambiguous. CDR1 is MNHNS, CDR2 SASEGT, per germline. This CDR3 is 14 amino acids long. V shed 6 bases and J shed 0 bases, with 11 bases lying between them. The CDR3 loop reads CASRAQDMNTEAFF. DNA of the CDR3: TGTGCCAGCAGAGCTCAGGATATGAACACTGAAGCTTTCTTT.

This chain joins TRBV11-3 and TRBJ2-1, with 9 positions matching TRBD2. This CDR3 comprises 17 residues. V lost 5 bases to trimming and J lost 1 base; unmatched junction nucleotides: 9. Germline V gene data show CDR1 as SGHNT and CDR2 as YENEEA. CDR3 bases: TGTGCCAGCAGCCCGCATAGAAGCGGGGGGTCCTACAATGAGCAGTTCTTC. Protein: CASSPHRSGGSYNEQFF.

The chain joins TRBV14 to TRBJ1-1, with 12 bases fitting TRBD1. CDR3 size: 15 residues. The trim removed 3 bases at V and 9 bases at J, leaving 8 bases unmatched. Germline V gene sequence: CDR1 SGHDN, CDR2 FVKESK. The CDR3 loop reads CASSQGQGAKVKAFF. The CDR3 region has the DNA TGTGCCAGCAGCCAGGGACAGGGGGCCAAGGTGAAAGCTTTCTTT. Together with reference TRBV14 and TRBJ1-1, the CDR3 gives the full variable domain: EAGVTQFPSHSVIEKGQTVTLRCDPISGHDNLYWYRRVMGKEIKFLLHFVKESKQDESGMPNNRFLAERTGGTYSTLKVQPAELEDSGVYFCASSQGQGAKVKAFFGQGTRLTVV.

The chain recombines TRBV9 with TRBJ2-1, with TRBD2 matching over 11 bases. CDR3 length: 16 amino acids. The germline V gene has CDR1 SGDLS and CDR2 YYNGEE. The trim removed 4 bases at V and 0 bases at J, leaving 3 bases unmatched. The CDR3 sequence is CASSPGLAGSYNEQFF. The CDR3 region has the DNA TGTGCCAGCAGCCCCGGACTAGCGGGCTCCTACAATGAGCAGTTCTTC.

The V gene is TRBV28, the J gene TRBJ1-3; TRBD1 matches at 7 bases. V lost 5 bases and J lost 0; bases outside the gene matches: 4. Per the germline V gene, CDR1 is MDHEN and CDR2 is SYDVKM. This CDR3 has 15 amino acids. The CDR3 loop reads CASSPGTASGNTIYF. The DNA for the CDR3 is TGTGCCAGCAGTCCCGGGACAGCCTCTGGAAACACCATATATTTT.

The chain recombines TRBV7-9 with TRBJ2-7; 10 nucleotides agree with TRBD2. From germline, CDR1 is SEHNR and CDR2 FQNEAQ (reference sequence). V shed 5 bases, J shed 4 bases, and the junction held 14 bases outside the gene matches. There are 17 residues in the CDR3. CDR3 in DNA: TGTGCCAGCAGCGAGGGGGGGACGGCTAGCGGGAGTTACGAGCAGTACTTC. Translation gives CASSEGGTASGSYEQYF. Complete variable domain (other parts from reference TRBV7-9 and TRBJ2-7): DTGVSQNPRHKITKRGQNVTFRCDPISEHNRLYWYRQTLGQGPEFLTYFQNEAQLEKSRLLSDRFSAERPKGSFSTLEIQRTEQGDSAMYLCASSEGGTASGSYEQYFGPGTRLTVT.